This TCR beta chain came from a study of T cells in Graves' hyperthyroidism and ophthalmopathy. Overall study results and limits: From stable hyperthyroidism, ophthalmopathy was set apart by a 13 V-J model. Most thyroid-expanded clonotypes above 0.001 were also found in blood.

Turning to this clonotype: Its antigen remains unknown.

The CDR3 has 14 residues. CDR1 and CDR2 from the germline V gene are SGHRS and YFSETQ. Trimming cost V 1 base and J 5 bases; bases outside gene matches: 4. RNA transcripts provided the source from which TCR beta CDR3 regions were amplified. The study used the HTBI primer set for a first-round RT-PCR of the TCR CDR3. Via MiXCR, TCRdb re-called the multiplex PCR reads, giving one row per CDR3 protein. Among around 600,000 distinct CDR3 sequences listed, about 45% were seen once. Researchers barred patients who had uncontrolled infection, other autoimmune disease, pregnancy or lactation. Diagnosis rested on symptoms, serum thyroxine and TRAb, thyroid ultrasound, and orbital computed tomography.

This receptor was identified in an adult man with Graves' disease, either hyperthyroidism or ophthalmopathy (not recorded which). Sequenced: peripheral blood or thyroid tissue (not recorded which). This rearrangement joins TRBV5-1 to TRBJ2-7; the match to TRBD1 covers 9 bases. CDR3 residues: CASSLNRGLDEQYF. CDR3 bases: TGCGCCAGCAGCTTGAACAGGGGGCTCGACGAGCAGTACTTC.